This entry lists 21 T cell receptor beta chains sequenced from one sample in a study of blood T cell repertoires in COVID-19. Some clones are missing from TCRdb's copy, which holds only in-frame ones; the method was immunoSEQ multiplex PCR. The repertoire consists of about 100,000 clones, with 65% to 90% occurring once and the leading ten covering approximately 2.5%. The sequencing sample was made of PBMCs or T cells enriched from blood (not recorded which). These receptors originate from a woman between 45 and 65 years old who had recovered from COVID-19.

The chain recombines TRBV6-5 with TRBJ2-7; 8 bases line up with TRBD2. This CDR3 has 13 residues. Germline V gene lookup returns CDR1 MNHEY and CDR2 SVGAGI. J gave up 9 bases and V 4 bases, and 8 bases lay outside the gene matches. The CDR3 protein is CASSLAGTPGQYF. CDR3 DNA sequence: TGTGCCAGCAGTTTAGCGGGGACCCCGGGGCAGTACTTC.

The gene calls are TRBV5-4 and TRBJ2-5; 9 positions match TRBD2. Germline V gene lookup returns CDR1 SGHNT and CDR2 YYREEE (reference sequence). The CDR3 totals 16 residues. V trimming: 1 base; J trimming: 5 bases; junction bases outside the gene matches: 9. The CDR3 sequence: CASSLPWAGGQETQYF. The CDR3 DNA reads as TGTGCCAGCAGCTTGCCCTGGGCGGGGGGGCAGGAGACCCAGTACTTC.

The chain uses TRBV6-6 and TRBJ2-3; 9 nucleotides agree with TRBD2. Germline CDR1 MNHNY, CDR2 SVGAGI (reference sequence). The trim removed 5 bases at V and 2 bases at J, leaving 14 bases unmatched. The CDR3 is made up of 18 amino acids. The CDR3 region is CASSRQSPVAGVTDTQYF. The CDR3 DNA reads as TGTGCCAGCAGTCGCCAATCTCCTGTAGCGGGGGTCACAGATACGCAGTATTTT.

In its sample, this clone was seen a few times. The genes are TRBV6-1 and TRBJ1-2; D is perhaps TRBD1 (6 bases). The CDR3 has 15 amino acids. Germline CDR1 and CDR2: MNHNS and SASEGT. Trimming took off 1 base at V and 2 bases at J, with 11 bases between the two ends. The CDR3 is CASSEDWGGNYGYTF. In nucleotides, the CDR3 is TGTGCCAGCAGTGAAGACTGGGGGGGCAACTATGGCTACACCTTC.

Concerning this clone: This CDR3 is also generated by other DNA sequences in the sample. CDR3 amino acids: CASSYGAGGGYTF. The CDR3 DNA reads as TGTGCCAGCAGTTACGGCGCAGGGGGCGGCTACACCTTC. J is TRBJ1-2 and V is TRBV6-5, with TRBD1 identical over 8 bases. Per the germline V gene, CDR1 is MNHEY and CDR2 is SVGAGI. This CDR3 has 13 residues. The ends lost 2 bases at V and 8 bases at J; junction bases unmatched: 4.

This chain joins TRBV10-1 and TRBJ2-1; 9 bases line up with TRBD1. The germline V gene has CDR1 WNHNN and CDR2 SYGVQD (reference sequence). With V trimmed by 5 bases and J by 8 bases, 7 bases remained unmatched. CDR3 length: 14 amino acids. CDR3 region: CASSSGTGSHEQFF. CDR3 nucleotides: TGCGCCAGCAGTTCCGGGACAGGGTCGCATGAGCAGTTCTTC.

The V gene is TRBV27, the J gene TRBJ2-3; D uncertain. Looked up from germline, CDR1 is MNHEY and CDR2 is SMNVEV (reference sequence). Trimming cost V 0 bases and J 8 bases, with 9 bases left between them. The CDR3 contains 13 residues. CDR3 bases: TGTGCCAGCAGTTTATCGGGCCACCCTACGCAGTATTTT. This codes for CASSLSGHPTQYF.

The chain links TRBV24-1 to TRBJ2-5, with a tentative D call TRBD1 (6 bases). Germline V gene sequence: CDR1 KGHDR, CDR2 SFDVKD. With 12 bases removed from V and 2 bases from J, the gap between germline ends came to 12 bases. The CDR3 runs 12 residues. The CDR3 sequence: CARKGVQETQYF. The CDR3 nucleotides are TGTGCCCGCAAGGGGGTACAAGAGACCCAGTACTTC.

In this sample, this clone turned up a few times. J is TRBJ1-5 and V is TRBV5-4; 7 bases line up with TRBD1. In germline, CDR1 is SGHNT, CDR2 YYREEE (reference sequence). The J segment lost 6 bases and the V segment lost 2 bases, leaving 14 bases of the junction unmatched. The length of the CDR3 is 17 residues. The DNA of the CDR3 is TGTGCCAGCAGCTTCATGGGGGCAGGGGGACGGGGTCAGCCCCAGCATTTT. Protein sequence: CASSFMGAGGRGQPQHF.

The rearrangement links TRBV28 to TRBJ1-6, with 7 bases aligning to TRBD1. Germline CDR1 reads MDHEN; CDR2 reads SYDVKM. V shed 8 bases, J shed 9 bases, and the junction held 13 bases outside the gene matches. CDR3 length: 15 residues. CDR3 sequence: CASYRDSGGSSPLHF. CDR3 nucleotide sequence: TGTGCCAGCTACCGGGACTCAGGGGGGAGTTCACCCCTCCACTTT.

V and J are TRBV6-5 and TRBJ1-1, with unresolved D. Germline-derived CDR1 and CDR2 are MNHEY and SVGAGI. The germline V and J ends were trimmed by 5 bases and 4 bases, with 11 bases remaining between them. CDR3 length: 13 amino acids. CDR3 residues: CASSLSGITEAFF. The CDR3 bases are TGTGCCAGCAGTCTTTCAGGCATCACTGAAGCTTTCTTT.

This chain connects TRBV7-3 to TRBJ2-5; 8 nucleotides align to TRBD2. There are 14 residues in the CDR3. The trim removed 6 bases at V and 4 bases at J, leaving 7 bases unmatched. CDR1 and CDR2 from the germline V gene are SGHTA and FQGTGA. DNA for the CDR3: TGTGCCAGCAGTACGGGAGGGTCCGGAGAGACCCAGTACTTC. Translating it yields CASSTGGSGETQYF.

Only one count was recorded for this clone. The V gene is TRBV27, the J gene TRBJ2-7; a weak D match, TRBD2 (5 bases). Germline V gives CDR1 MNHEY, CDR2 SMNVEV (reference sequence). The CDR3 is made up of 13 amino acids. V was pared by 6 bases and J by 3 bases, with 12 bases between. CDR3 in DNA: TGTGCCAGCAGAATCAGCGGCCGCTACGAGCAGTACTTC. Translating it yields CASRISGRYEQYF.

Points on this clone: Other DNA sequences in the same sample also yield this CDR3. The chain couples TRBV5-1 to TRBJ2-5; 12 nucleotides agree with TRBD2. V was pared by 4 bases and J by 2 bases, with 6 bases of the junction left unmatched. In germline, CDR1 is SGHRS, CDR2 YFSETQ. The CDR3 extends over 16 amino acids. The CDR3 region has the DNA TGCGCCAGCAGCCTGGGACTAGCGGGTGGGCAAGAGACCCAGTACTTC. Its protein product is CASSLGLAGGQETQYF.

This chain uses TRBV28 with TRBJ2-4, with a weak D call TRBD2 (6 bases). The CDR3 contains 13 residues. V lost 5 bases and J 2 bases, leaving 7 bases between the germline ends. CDR1 is MDHEN, CDR2 SYDVKM, per germline. The CDR3 DNA reads as TGTGCCAGCAGTCGGGGGTCCAAAAACATTCAGTACTTC. It specifies CASSRGSKNIQYF.

The chain recombines TRBV4-1 with TRBJ2-5; D call uncertain. The CDR3 totals 15 residues. The germline V and J ends were trimmed by 0 bases and 5 bases, with 13 bases remaining between them. Germline V CDR1 and CDR2: MGHRA, YSYEKL. The CDR3 here is CASSQDMFSRETQYF. The CDR3 DNA reads as TGCGCCAGCAGCCAAGACATGTTCTCACGGGAGACCCAGTACTTC.

This clone came up a few times. The V gene is TRBV6-5, the J gene TRBJ2-5; 8 bases align to TRBD2. This CDR3 comprises 14 residues. Unmatched junction bases numbered 3, after V lost 1 base and J lost 5 bases. Germline V gives CDR1 MNHEY, CDR2 SVGAGI. The CDR3 nucleotides are TGTGCCAGCAGTTACTTAGCGGGGCGGGAGACCCAGTACTTC. Its protein product is CASSYLAGRETQYF.

The rearrangement uses TRBV6-5 and TRBJ1-5; possible D gene TRBD1, 5 bases. V was shortened by 6 bases and J by 3 bases, with 9 bases between the two germline ends. The CDR3 extends over 13 amino acids. CDR1 is MNHEY, CDR2 SVGAGI, per germline. The CDR3 region is CASRRGDNQPQHF. In DNA form, the CDR3 reads TGTGCCAGCAGAAGGGGTGACAATCAGCCCCAGCATTTT.

The chain couples TRBV10-2 to TRBJ2-5; a possible D gene is TRBD1 (5 bases). This CDR3 region has 13 residues. Germline V gene lookup returns CDR1 WSHSY and CDR2 SAAADI. The ends were cut back, 6 bases at V and 1 base at J, with 9 bases in the middle. This CDR3 reads CASRLDIQETQYF. The CDR3 DNA reads TGCGCCAGCAGGCTGGACATCCAAGAGACCCAGTACTTC.

At least ten counts were recorded for this clone. The chain links TRBV3-1 (or the pseudogene TRBV3-2) to TRBJ1-4; D not certain. Trimming removed 3 bases from V and 9 bases from J, with 20 bases in between. This CDR3 has 16 residues. Germline V CDR1 and CDR2: LGHDT, YNNKEL (reference sequence). The CDR3 loop is CASSHRTGSDPQKLFF. Written as DNA, the CDR3 is TGTGCCAGCAGCCACCGAACCGGGTCCGACCCCCAAAAACTGTTTTTT.

V is TRBV9 and J is TRBJ2-7, with D possibly TRBD2 on 5 matching bases. The CDR3 contains 12 residues. Trimming took off 3 bases at V and 6 bases at J, with 10 bases between the two ends. CDR1 and CDR2 from the germline V gene are SGDLS and YYNGEE. The CDR3 DNA is TGTGCCAGCAGCGCTACTAGTTCCGAGCAGTACTTC. Its protein is CASSATSSEQYF.